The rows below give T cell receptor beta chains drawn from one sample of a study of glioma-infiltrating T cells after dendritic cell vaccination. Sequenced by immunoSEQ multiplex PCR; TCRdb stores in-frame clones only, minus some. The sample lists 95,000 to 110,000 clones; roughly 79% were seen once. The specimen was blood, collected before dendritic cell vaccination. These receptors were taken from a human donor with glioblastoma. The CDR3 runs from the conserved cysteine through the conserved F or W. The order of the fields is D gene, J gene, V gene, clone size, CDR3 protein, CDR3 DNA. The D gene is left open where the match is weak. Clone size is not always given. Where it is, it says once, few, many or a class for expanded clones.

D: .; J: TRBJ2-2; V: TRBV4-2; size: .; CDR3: CASSPEGVGTGELFF; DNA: TGTGCCAGCAGCCCTGAGGGGGTAGGCACCGGGGAGCTGTTTTTT
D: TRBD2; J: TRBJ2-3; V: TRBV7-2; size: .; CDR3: CASSRNAGGTDTQYF; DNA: TGTGCCAGCAGCCGAAACGCGGGGGGCACAGATACGCAGTATTTT
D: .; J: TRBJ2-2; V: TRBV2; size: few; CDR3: CASEPQQGTGELFF; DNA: TGTGCCAGCGAACCTCAACAGGGAACCGGGGAGCTGTTTTTT
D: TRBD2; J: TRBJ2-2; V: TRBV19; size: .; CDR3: CASIRLAGGENTGELFF; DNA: TGTGCCAGTATCAGGCTAGCGGGGGGCGAAAACACCGGGGAGCTGTTTTTT
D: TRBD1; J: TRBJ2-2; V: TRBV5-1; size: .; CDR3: CASSLNLQGADGELFF; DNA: TGCGCCAGCAGCTTGAATTTACAGGGGGCGGACGGGGAGCTGTTTTTT
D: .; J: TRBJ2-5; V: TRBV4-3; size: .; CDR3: CASSQDLGAGETQYF; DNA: TGCGCCAGCAGCCAAGATCTAGGGGCGGGGGAGACCCAGTACTTC
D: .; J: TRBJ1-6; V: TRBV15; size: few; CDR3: CATSRDSNSPLHF; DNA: TGTGCCACCAGCAGAGACTCGAATTCACCCCTCCACTTT
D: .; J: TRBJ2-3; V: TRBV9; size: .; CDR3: CASSVVSSRTVDTQYF; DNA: TGTGCCAGCAGCGTAGTTTCTAGCCGTACTGTAGATACGCAGTATTTT
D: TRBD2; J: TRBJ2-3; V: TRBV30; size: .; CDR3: CAWSKELAGPDTQYF; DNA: TGTGCCTGGAGTAAGGAACTAGCGGGGCCAGATACGCAGTATTTT
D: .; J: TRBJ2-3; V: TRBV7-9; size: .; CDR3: CASSSLGGNRGRTDTQYF; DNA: TGTGCCAGCAGCTCCCTCGGGGGAAACAGAGGGCGGACAGATACGCAGTATTTT
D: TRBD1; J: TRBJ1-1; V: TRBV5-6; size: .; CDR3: CASSLRVTGAVAFF; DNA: TGTGCCAGCAGCTTGCGCGTGACAGGGGCAGTAGCTTTCTTT
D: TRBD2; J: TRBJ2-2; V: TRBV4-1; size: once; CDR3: CASSSNGGGANTGELFF; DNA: TGCGCCAGCAGCTCAAACGGGGGAGGGGCGAACACCGGGGAGCTGTTTTTT
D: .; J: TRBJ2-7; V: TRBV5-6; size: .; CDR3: CASSLLTYEQYF; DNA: TGTGCCAGCAGCTTGCTTACCTACGAGCAGTACTTC
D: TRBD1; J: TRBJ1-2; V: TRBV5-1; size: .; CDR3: CASSPQTGNYGYTF; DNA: TGCGCCAGCAGCCCCCAGACAGGGAACTATGGCTACACCTTC
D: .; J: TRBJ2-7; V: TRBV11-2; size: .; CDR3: CASSLGPWTYEQYF; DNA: TGTGCCAGCAGCCTTGGGCCCTGGACCTACGAGCAGTACTTC
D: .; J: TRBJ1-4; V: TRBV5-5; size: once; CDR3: CASSFRDTYSATNEKLFF; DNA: TGTGCCAGCAGCTTCAGGGACACTTATTCAGCAACTAATGAAAAACTGTTTTTT
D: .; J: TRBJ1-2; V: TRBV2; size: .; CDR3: CASSEIPKARGYTF; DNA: TGTGCCAGCAGTGAAATCCCGAAGGCGCGGGGCTACACCTTC
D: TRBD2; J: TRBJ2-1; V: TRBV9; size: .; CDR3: CASSPRLAGGLRYNEQFF; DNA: TGTGCCAGCAGCCCCCGACTAGCGGGGGGTCTCCGCTACAATGAGCAGTTCTTC
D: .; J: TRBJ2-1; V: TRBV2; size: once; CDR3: CASSSLPQGFNEQFF; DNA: TGTGCCAGCAGTTCCCTCCCGCAGGGCTTCAATGAGCAGTTCTTC
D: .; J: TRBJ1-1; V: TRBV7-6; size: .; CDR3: CASSLDYGANTEAFF; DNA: TGTGCCAGCAGCTTGGACTACGGGGCGAACACTGAAGCTTTCTTT
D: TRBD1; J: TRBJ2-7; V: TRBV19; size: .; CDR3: CASSTRDRVDEQYF; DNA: TGTGCCAGTAGTACCCGGGACAGGGTTGACGAGCAGTACTTC
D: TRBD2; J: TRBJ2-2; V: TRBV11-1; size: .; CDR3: CASSGGLAPTGELFF; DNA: TGTGCCAGCAGTGGGGGACTAGCACCCACCGGGGAGCTGTTTTTT
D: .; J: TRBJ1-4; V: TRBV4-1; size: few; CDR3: CASSQVSGTPLGEKLFF; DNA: TGCGCCAGCAGCCAAGTAAGCGGAACCCCTCTTGGTGAAAAACTGTTTTTT
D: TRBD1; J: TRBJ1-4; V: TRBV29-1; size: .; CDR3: CSVRDRATNEKLFF; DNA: TGCAGCGTCCGGGACAGGGCGACTAATGAAAAACTGTTTTTT
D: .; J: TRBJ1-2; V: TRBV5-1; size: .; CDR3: CASRFSRGVLYGYTF; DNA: TGCGCCAGCAGATTCTCCCGAGGTGTTCTCTATGGCTACACCTTC
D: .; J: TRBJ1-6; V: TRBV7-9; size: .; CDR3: CASSSRGGESSNSPLHF; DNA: TGTGCCAGCAGCTCACGGGGGGGGGAATCGTCTAATTCACCCCTCCACTTT
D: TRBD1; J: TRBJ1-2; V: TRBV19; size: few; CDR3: CASSISGTATPYGYTF; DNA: TGTGCCAGTAGTATATCCGGGACAGCCACCCCCTATGGCTACACCTTC
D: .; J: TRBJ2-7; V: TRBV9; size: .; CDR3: CASSPLVVSEQYF; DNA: TGTGCCAGCAGCCCTCTTGTTGTTTCCGAGCAGTACTTC
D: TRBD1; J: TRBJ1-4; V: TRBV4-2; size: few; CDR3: CASSQDRQGAEKLFF; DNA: TGTGCCAGCAGCCAAGATCGACAGGGAGCTGAAAAACTGTTTTTT
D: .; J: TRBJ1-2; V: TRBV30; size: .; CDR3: CAWRDSLNYGYTF; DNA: TGTGCCTGGAGGGACAGCCTTAACTATGGCTACACCTTC
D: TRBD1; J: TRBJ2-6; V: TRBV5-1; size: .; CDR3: CASSPDRGYSGANVLTF; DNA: TGCGCCAGCAGCCCGGACAGGGGGTACTCTGGGGCCAACGTCCTGACTTTC
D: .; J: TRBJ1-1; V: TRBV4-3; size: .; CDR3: CPSSQATQGSHNTEAFF; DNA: TGCCCCAGCAGCCAAGCCACTCAGGGGTCCCACAACACTGAAGCTTTCTTT
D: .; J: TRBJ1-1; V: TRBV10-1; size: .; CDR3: CASSESGAWRGSNTEAFF; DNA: TGCGCCAGCAGTGAGTCCGGGGCTTGGCGGGGTTCGAACACTGAAGCTTTCTTT
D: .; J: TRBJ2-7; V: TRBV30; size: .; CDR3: CAWSGGVGSYEQYF; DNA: TGTGCCTGGAGTGGGGGCGTAGGCTCCTACGAGCAGTACTTC
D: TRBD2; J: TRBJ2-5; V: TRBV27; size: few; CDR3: CASSLGDSGGYQETQYF; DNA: TGTGCCAGCAGTTTAGGGGATAGCGGGGGGTACCAAGAGACCCAGTACTTC
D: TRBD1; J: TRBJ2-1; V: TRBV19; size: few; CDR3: CASRYQGDNEQFF; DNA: TGTGCCAGTAGGTATCAGGGGGACAATGAGCAGTTCTTC